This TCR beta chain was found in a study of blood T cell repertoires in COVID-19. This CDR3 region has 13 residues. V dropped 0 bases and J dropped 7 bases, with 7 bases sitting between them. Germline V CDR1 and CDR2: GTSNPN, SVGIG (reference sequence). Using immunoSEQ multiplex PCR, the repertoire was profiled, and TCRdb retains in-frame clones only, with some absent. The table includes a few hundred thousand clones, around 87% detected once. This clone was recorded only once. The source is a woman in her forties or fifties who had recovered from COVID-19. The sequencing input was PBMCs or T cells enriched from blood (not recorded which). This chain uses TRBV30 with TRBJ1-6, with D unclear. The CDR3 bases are TGTGCCTGGAGTGTACTGGAGAATTCACCCCTCCACTTT. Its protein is CAWSVLENSPLHF.